A single sample gave rise to the 29 T cell receptor beta chains below, sequenced in a study of blood T cells in healthy people across ages. Using a J-beta primer mix together with a sample-barcoded 5' primer, a second PCR was run for roughly 7 to 12 cycles. TCRdb processed the 5' RACE reads anew with MiXCR; each CDR3 protein has one entry. The sample carries around 870,000 distinct CDR3 sequences, 29% recorded once. Sample: blood. All receptors come from a woman of 80 years or more in good health.

This chain joins TRBV27 and TRBJ1-2; no reliable D call. The CDR3 totals 14 residues. CDR1 MNHEY and CDR2 SMNVEV come from the germline V gene (reference sequence). Trimming removed 3 bases from V and 4 bases from J, with 12 bases in between. The CDR3, as DNA: TGTGCCAGCAGTTTTGATCGGGGAGCCTATGGCTACACCTTC. This translates into CASSFDRGAYGYTF.

This clonotype appeared many times. V is TRBV7-2 and J is TRBJ1-2; 9 bases line up with TRBD1. The CDR3 is 15 amino acids. J gave up 8 bases and V 1 base, and 8 bases lay outside the gene matches. CDR1 SGHTA and CDR2 FQGNSA come from the germline V gene. Written as DNA, the CDR3 is TGTGCCAGCAGCTTAGGTTCCGGGACAGGGATGGGCTACACCTTC. Protein product: CASSLGSGTGMGYTF.

Ten or more counts support this clonotype. The chain recombines TRBV7-2 with TRBJ2-5; 8 bases are shared with TRBD1. J gave up 2 bases and V 5 bases, and 10 bases lay outside the gene matches. In germline, CDR1 is SGHTA, CDR2 FQGNSA. CDR3 size: 16 residues. CDR3 in DNA: TGTGCCAGCAGCCTCAACGGACAGGGAAGACAAGAGACCCAGTACTTC. Translated, it gives CASSLNGQGRQETQYF. The full variable domain, rest sourced from reference TRBV7-2 and TRBJ2-5, is GAGVSQSPSNKVTEKGKDVELRCDPISGHTALYWYRQSLGQGLEFLIYFQGNSAPDKSGLPSDRFSAERTGGSVSTLTIQRTQQEDSAVYLCASSLNGQGRQETQYFGPGTRLLVL.

This clonotype has ten or more counts. This sequence joins TRBV7-2 and TRBJ2-1; TRBD2 is a possible D gene (7 bases). From germline, CDR1 is SGHTA and CDR2 FQGNSA. CDR3 length equals 20 residues. V lost 1 base and J 5 bases, leaving 27 bases between the germline ends. The CDR3 spells CASSLEGRRAGGGRNNEQFF. DNA of the CDR3: TGTGCCAGCAGCTTAGAGGGTCGGCGGGCGGGCGGGGGCCGGAACAATGAGCAGTTCTTC. Using reference TRBV7-2 and TRBJ2-1 for the parts outside the CDR3, the full variable domain is GAGVSQSPSNKVTEKGKDVELRCDPISGHTALYWYRQSLGQGLEFLIYFQGNSAPDKSGLPSDRFSAERTGGSVSTLTIQRTQQEDSAVYLCASSLEGRRAGGGRNNEQFFGPGTRLTVL.

This clonotype occurred many times. This chain uses TRBV27 with TRBJ2-7; 9 bases align to TRBD1. Germline lookup yields CDR1 MNHEY and CDR2 SMNVEV (reference sequence). There are 14 residues in the CDR3. Germline trimming cut 2 bases from V and 5 bases from J; bases unmatched to any gene: 4. CDR3: CASSLGTGSHEQYF. The CDR3 coding sequence is TGTGCCAGCAGTTTAGGGACAGGGTCACACGAGCAGTACTTC.

As regards this clonotype: The conserved closing phenylalanine or tryptophan is absent in this CDR3, likely reflecting a read error. No DNA is shown, since the ends of the CDR3 on it are uncertain; the CDR3 is the one TCRdb lists. CDR3 sequence: CSASFQTRDPVL. The gene calls are TRBV20-1 and TRBJ2-5. The CDR3 contains 12 residues when both ends are counted. Germline lookup yields CDR1 DFQATT and CDR2 SNEGSKA (reference sequence).

This clonotype was recorded many times. The CDR3 bases are TGCAGTGCTAGGGCCGCTAGCGGGGTTAACGAGCAGTTCTTC. Its translation is CSARAASGVNEQFF. The rearrangement uses TRBV20-1 and TRBJ2-1; TRBD2 matches at 9 bases. This CDR3 is 14 amino acids long. Germline V lookup: CDR1 DFQATT, CDR2 SNEGSKA (reference sequence). J gave up 10 bases and V 3 bases, and 10 bases lay outside the gene matches.

This clonotype appeared a single time. A read error is possible here, since a much larger clone lies one base away. This chain links TRBV6-2 or TRBV6-3 with TRBJ2-7, with 10 bases matching TRBD1. The CDR3 sequence is 12 residues long. In germline, CDR1 is MNHEY, CDR2 SVGEGT. The chain's CDR3 is CAAGQGLYGQYF. In DNA, the CDR3 is TGTGCCGCGGGACAGGGGCTCTACGGGCAGTACTTC.

This chain connects TRBV20-1 to TRBJ1-1; a possible D gene is TRBD1 (5 bases). The CDR3 contains 12 residues. V lost 6 bases, J lost 4 bases, and 12 bases lay in between. Germline V CDR1 and CDR2: DFQATT, SNEGSKA (reference sequence). The CDR3 protein is CSATGGFTEAFF. The CDR3 nucleotides read TGCAGTGCCACGGGGGGGTTCACTGAAGCTTTCTTT.

There are many counts of this clonotype. The chain has TRBV5-6 and TRBJ1-2; no clear D gene. The CDR3 is made up of 15 amino acids. CDR1 and CDR2 from the germline V gene are SGHDT and YYEEEE. V was clipped by 0 bases and J by 4 bases, with 13 bases between them. As DNA, the CDR3 is TGTGCCAGCAGCTTGGACGCAGGTGACGGCTATGGCTACACCTTC. It translates to CASSLDAGDGYGYTF.

This clonotype was picked up many times. V gene TRBV6-2 or TRBV6-3 combines with J gene TRBJ1-4; TRBD1 aligns across 10 bases. Germline V gene lookup returns CDR1 MNHEY and CDR2 SVGEGT. Germline trimming cut 4 bases from V and 7 bases from J; bases unmatched to any gene: 9. The CDR3 contains 16 residues. The chain's CDR3 is CASSFRMTGGFEKLFF. In nucleotides, the CDR3 is TGTGCCAGCAGTTTTCGGATGACAGGGGGCTTTGAAAAACTGTTTTTT.

Ten or more counts support this clonotype. The chain recombines TRBV9 with TRBJ2-5, with D tentatively TRBD2 (5 bases). The CDR3 totals 13 residues. Per the germline V gene, CDR1 is SGDLS and CDR2 is YYNGEE. V lost 2 bases to trimming and J lost 2 bases, with 7 bases between them. The CDR3 coding sequence is TGTGCCAGCAGCGTCGGGGAACAAGAGACCCAGTACTTC. Translated: CASSVGEQETQYF.

A few counts support this clonotype. This chain uses TRBV30 with TRBJ1-6, with a weak D call TRBD1 (5 bases). The CDR3 totals 15 residues. Germline assignment: CDR1 GTSNPN and CDR2 SVGIG (reference sequence). V was clipped by 2 bases and J by 6 bases, with 14 bases between them. In DNA, the CDR3 is TGTGCCTGGAGTCCAGGGACGCGGAGTAATTCACCCCTCCACTTT. Translating gives CAWSPGTRSNSPLHF.

This clonotype was recorded at least ten times. The chain couples TRBV12-3 or TRBV12-4 to TRBJ2-3; 11 positions agree with TRBD2. Unmatched junction bases numbered 8, after V lost 6 bases and J lost 3 bases. This CDR3 region has 16 residues. The CDR3 loop reads CASSYPTSGGTDTQYF. The CDR3, as DNA: TGTGCCAGCAGCTACCCCACTAGCGGGGGTACAGATACGCAGTATTTT.

This clonotype has only a few counts. This may be a read error, as it is one base from a much larger clone. This chain links TRBV12-3 or TRBV12-4 with TRBJ2-3; possible D gene TRBD2, 7 bases. The CDR3 runs to 14 residues. Here the CDR3 DNA reads TGTGCCAGCAGACGATCGGGGGGCACAGATGCGCAGTATTTT. This codes for CASRRSGGTDAQYF.

For this clonotype: A junction end diverges from the germline sequence, so it may reflect a read error. This chain connects TRBV6-2 or TRBV6-3 to TRBJ2-5; no definite D call. CDR3 length equals 11 residues. Per the germline V gene, CDR1 is MNHEY and CDR2 is SVGEGT. CDR3 DNA sequence: TGTGTCAGCAGTTATTCTGAGACCCAGTACTTC. Amino acids: CVSSYSETQYF.

This clonotype was picked up many times. V gene TRBV6-6 combines with J gene TRBJ2-7; 12 nucleotides align to TRBD2. V lost 1 base and J lost 6; bases outside the gene matches: 10. The CDR3 consists of 17 residues. Germline V gene lookup returns CDR1 MNHNY and CDR2 SVGAGI (reference sequence). As DNA, the CDR3 is TGTGCCAGCAGTTACTTCCTAGCGGGGGGGAAAGAGGCCGAGCAGTACTTC. Amino acid sequence: CASSYFLAGGKEAEQYF.

In its sample, this clonotype was seen a few times. The V gene is TRBV6-6, the J gene TRBJ1-5; D perhaps matches TRBD1 (5 bases). This CDR3 has 13 amino acids. Germline V gene lookup returns CDR1 MNHNY and CDR2 SVGAGI (reference sequence). V dropped 8 bases and J dropped 5 bases, with 13 bases sitting between them. The CDR3 region has the DNA TGTGCCAGCGGCCGGGGGAACTATCAGCCCCAGCATTTT. This encodes CASGRGNYQPQHF.

This clonotype was counted ten times or more. The rearrangement joins TRBV7-9 to TRBJ2-3; D call uncertain. The CDR3 spans 12 residues. In germline, CDR1 is SEHNR, CDR2 FQNEAQ (reference sequence). V was pared by 5 bases and J by 8 bases, with 11 bases between. The CDR3 spells CASSIPLGTQYF. The CDR3 nucleotides read TGTGCCAGCAGCATCCCTTTGGGTACGCAGTATTTT.

This clonotype was found once. This chain connects TRBV12-3 or TRBV12-4 to TRBJ2-3; D is unclear. The CDR3 has 15 amino acids. Trimming left V 7 bases short and J 2 bases short, with 16 bases between. The CDR3 here is CASILSSDHTDTQYF. Written as DNA, the CDR3 is TGTGCCAGCATTCTAAGCAGCGACCACACAGATACGCAGTATTTT.

In regard to this clonotype: A much bigger clone sits one base away, suggesting this may be a read error. This CDR3 reads CSAKTGVFDYTF. The CDR3 DNA is TGCAGTGCTAAAACAGGGGTGTTCGACTACACCTTC. The V and J genes are TRBV20-1 and TRBJ1-2, with 7 positions matching TRBD1. Germline-derived CDR1 and CDR2 are DFQATT and SNEGSKA (reference sequence). The CDR3 loop spans 12 amino acids. With 4 bases clipped from V and 10 bases from J, the junction kept 9 bases outside the gene matches.

The chain couples TRBV6-2 or TRBV6-3 to TRBJ1-3; possible D gene TRBD1, 6 bases. V was clipped by 5 bases and J by 0 bases, with 11 bases between them. CDR1 and CDR2 (germline): MNHEY, SVGEGT. The CDR3 runs 15 residues. CDR3 bases: TGTGCCAGCAGTGCGACAGGACACTCTGGAAACACCATATATTTT. It is translated as CASSATGHSGNTIYF.

Turning to this clonotype: A read error may be the cause here, since a much bigger clone is one base away. The rearrangement links TRBV6-2 or TRBV6-3 to TRBJ2-1; 11 positions agree with TRBD2. The germline gives CDR1 MNHEY, CDR2 SVGEGT. The CDR3 length is 16 residues. This chain's CDR3 is CASKTFGTSGYNEQVF. CDR3 coding DNA: TGTGCCAGCAAAACATTCGGGACTAGCGGCTACAATGAGCAGGTCTTC.

Details on this clonotype: It may be a read error: a sequence one base away is much more abundant. This chain joins TRBV15 and TRBJ2-1; 15 nucleotides agree with TRBD2. The CDR3 is 16 residues long. Germline values: CDR1 LNHNV, CDR2 YYDKDF (reference sequence). V dropped 1 base and J dropped 10; count of bases not matched to a gene: 5. The CDR3, as DNA: TGTGCCACCAGCAGAGGGACTAGCGGGGGGGCCTGGGAGCAGTTCTTC. Encoded protein: CATSRGTSGGAWEQFF.

In this sample, this clonotype turned up many times. V usage is TRBV6-2 or TRBV6-3 and J usage is TRBJ1-1, with D tentatively TRBD1 (5 bases). V lost 6 bases, J lost 4 bases, and 12 bases lay in between. Looked up from germline, CDR1 is MNHEY and CDR2 is SVGEGT. This CDR3 is 13 amino acids long. CDR3 sequence: CASSGRQFTEAFF. Written as DNA, the CDR3 is TGTGCCAGCAGCGGACGACAGTTCACTGAAGCTTTCTTT.

With respect to this clonotype: Compared with germline, one end of the junction differs, possibly owing to a read error. The CDR3 nucleotides are TGTACCTGGACCGAGGGGGTAGGCTACAATGAGCAGTTCTTC. Translated: CTWTEGVGYNEQFF. The rearrangement links TRBV30 to TRBJ2-1, with D possibly being TRBD1 (6 bases). The CDR3 length is 14 residues. The germline gives CDR1 GTSNPN, CDR2 SVGIG (reference sequence).

Note on this clonotype: A read error is possible here, since a much larger clone lies one base away. The gene calls are TRBV20-1 and TRBJ1-2; perhaps TRBD1 as D (6 bases). Germline CDR1 is DFQATT and CDR2 is SNEGSKA (reference sequence). This CDR3 has 15 amino acids. This CDR3 reads CGARDHGGDNYGYTF. The CDR3 DNA reads as TGCGGTGCTAGAGATCACGGGGGCGACAACTATGGCTACACCTTC.

The V and J genes are TRBV7-2 and TRBJ1-5, with D unclear. The CDR3 sequence is 14 residues long. Germline V gives CDR1 SGHTA, CDR2 FQGNSA. The V and J ends lost 5 bases and 4 bases respectively, with 12 bases between them. CDR3 in DNA: TGTGCCAGCAGCCCCTTCTTAGGGAATCAGCCCCAGCATTTT. Its translation: CASSPFLGNQPQHF.

This clonotype was recorded at least ten times. The chain links TRBV5-1 to TRBJ1-4, with unresolved D. Germline CDR1 and CDR2: SGHRS and YFSETQ. The CDR3 contains 16 residues. V lost 4 bases, J lost 0 bases, and 13 bases lay in between. CDR3 sequence: CASSAGTYATNEKLFF. CDR3 DNA sequence: TGCGCCAGCAGCGCCGGTACCTACGCAACTAATGAAAAACTGTTTTTT.